Listed here are 13 T cell receptor beta chains from one sample, sequenced in a study of OX40 agonist ivuxolimab in advanced cancers. Sequencing used immunoSEQ multiplex PCR; TCRdb keeps in-frame clones, though not all of them. This sample has some 40,000 clones; around nine tenths occur once, and the top ten carry approximately 22%. The source material was CD4+ or CD8+ T cells sorted from blood, sampled in a trial of the OX40 agonist ivuxolimab. Source of these receptors: an adult with an advanced solid tumor such as melanoma, head and neck, liver or kidney cancer.

The chain combines TRBV25-1 with TRBJ2-6; D perhaps matches TRBD1 (6 bases). Trimming left V 4 bases short and J 4 bases short, with 14 bases between. CDR1 and CDR2 (germline): MGHDK, SYGVNS. The CDR3 spans 16 residues. This CDR3 is CASSGQAFLGANVLTF. The CDR3 DNA reads TGTGCCAGCAGTGGACAGGCTTTTTTGGGGGCCAACGTCCTGACTTTC.

V is TRBV30 and J is TRBJ2-2; 7 bases are shared with TRBD1. In germline, CDR1 is GTSNPN, CDR2 SVGIG (reference sequence). The trim removed 3 bases at V and 8 bases at J, leaving 9 bases unmatched. The CDR3 has 14 amino acids. The CDR3 sequence is CAWRQDREYGELFF. CDR3 nucleotide sequence: TGTGCCTGGAGGCAAGACAGGGAATATGGGGAGCTGTTTTTT.

The genes are TRBV10-3 and TRBJ2-5; 8 positions agree with TRBD1. This CDR3 is 15 amino acids long. V gave up 4 bases and J gave up 3 bases; unmatched junction bases: 7. Germline CDR1 reads ENHRY; CDR2 reads SYGVKD. CDR3 bases: TGTGCCATCAGTGCTAGGATGACAGGGGAAGAGACCCAGTACTTC. It yields the protein CAISARMTGEETQYF.

The chain employs TRBV6-1 and TRBJ2-1; the D gene is possibly TRBD2 (5 bases). V lost 4 bases and J lost 4, with 8 bases in between. Germline CDR1 is MNHNS and CDR2 is SASEGT. The CDR3 covers 13 residues. The CDR3 DNA reads as TGTGCCAGCAGTGGGACTTGGTACAATGAGCAGTTCTTC. This gives the protein CASSGTWYNEQFF.

V is TRBV4-2 and J is TRBJ1-1; perhaps TRBD1 as D (6 bases). In germline, CDR1 is LGHNA, CDR2 YNFKEQ. Trimming removed 1 base at V and 6 bases at J, with 18 bases between. The CDR3 has 16 amino acids. The chain's CDR3 is CASSQGTGARGPEAFF. The CDR3 DNA sequence: TGTGCCAGCAGCCAAGGGACCGGGGCCCGGGGGCCTGAAGCTTTCTTT.

V usage is TRBV18 and J usage is TRBJ2-1; 10 nucleotides align to TRBD2. CDR1 and CDR2 (germline): KGHSH, LQKENI. With V trimmed by 4 bases and J by 6 bases, 6 bases remained unmatched. CDR3 length equals 15 residues. The CDR3 nucleotides are TGTGCCAGCTCACATGAGCGGGAGGGAATCAATGAGCAGTTCTTC. This encodes CASSHEREGINEQFF.

This chain links TRBV19 with TRBJ2-1, with D hard to call. This CDR3 region has 15 residues. CDR1 and CDR2 from the germline V gene are LNHDA and SQIVND (reference sequence). The V gene lost 6 bases and the J gene lost 0 bases, with 12 bases spanning the gap. CDR3: CASRYSGSSYNEQFF. In DNA, the CDR3 is TGTGCCAGTAGATATAGTGGCAGCTCCTACAATGAGCAGTTCTTC.

The chain combines TRBV7-2 with TRBJ2-1; D gene unclear. The germline V and J ends were trimmed by 2 bases and 6 bases, with 14 bases remaining between them. Germline CDR1 SGHTA, CDR2 FQGNSA. The CDR3 spans 15 residues. CDR3 sequence reads: CASSLRPGSGNEQFF. CDR3 bases: TGTGCCAGCAGCTTAAGGCCAGGCTCGGGCAATGAGCAGTTCTTC.

This sequence joins TRBV27 and TRBJ2-7, with TRBD1 identical over 7 bases. J gave up 3 bases and V 5 bases, and 4 bases lay outside the gene matches. Germline lookup yields CDR1 MNHEY and CDR2 SMNVEV (reference sequence). CDR3 size: 13 residues. CDR3 sequence (DNA): TGTGCCAGCAGTAGGGGACAGCACTACGAGCAGTACTTC. Translating it yields CASSRGQHYEQYF.

This rearrangement joins TRBV7-9 to TRBJ1-4, with D unresolved. Germline CDR1 SEHNR, CDR2 FQNEAQ (reference sequence). V was shortened by 2 bases and J by 6 bases, with 10 bases between the two germline ends. CDR3 size: 14 residues. The CDR3, as DNA: TGTGCCAGCAGCTTACGAGGTGGGGATGAAAAACTGTTTTTT. It codes for CASSLRGGDEKLFF.

This chain connects TRBV19 to TRBJ1-1; 7 positions match TRBD1. Trimming at V came to 6 bases and at J to 6 bases, leaving 10 bases not matched to a gene. Germline V CDR1 and CDR2: LNHDA, SQIVND (reference sequence). The CDR3 is 14 residues long. For the CDR3, the DNA is TGTGCCAGTAGGGAGACAGGGAACGGGGCTGAAGCTTTCTTT. Its protein is CASRETGNGAEAFF.

J is TRBJ1-1 and V is TRBV30; D is ambiguous. The V gene lost 0 bases and the J gene lost 4 bases, with 6 bases spanning the gap. Looked up from germline, CDR1 is GTSNPN and CDR2 is SVGIG (reference sequence). This CDR3 region has 12 residues. The CDR3 sequence is CAWSVPVTEAFF. The CDR3 region has the DNA TGTGCCTGGAGTGTACCGGTCACTGAAGCTTTCTTT.

This sequence joins TRBV19 and TRBJ2-6; a weak D match, TRBD2 (6 bases). V was trimmed by 3 bases and J by 4 bases, leaving 10 bases between them. The CDR3 loop spans 15 amino acids. Germline V gene lookup returns CDR1 LNHDA and CDR2 SQIVND (reference sequence). CDR3 sequence: CASSIGGFGANVLTF. For the CDR3, the DNA is TGTGCCAGTAGTATTGGGGGGTTCGGGGCCAACGTCCTGACTTTC.